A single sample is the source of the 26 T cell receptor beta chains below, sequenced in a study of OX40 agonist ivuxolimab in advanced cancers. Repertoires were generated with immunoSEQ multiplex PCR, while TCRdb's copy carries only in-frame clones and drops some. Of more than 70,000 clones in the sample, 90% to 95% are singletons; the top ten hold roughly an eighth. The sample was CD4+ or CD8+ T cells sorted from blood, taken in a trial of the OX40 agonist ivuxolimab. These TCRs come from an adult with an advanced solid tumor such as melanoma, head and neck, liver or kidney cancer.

The chain's CDR3 is CASSPRVAGTEAFF. Here the CDR3 DNA reads TGTGCCAGCAGCCCCCGAGTGGCAGGGACTGAAGCTTTCTTT. This sequence joins TRBV28 and TRBJ1-1, with D tentatively TRBD1 (5 bases). Between the trimmed V and J ends, which lost 6 bases and 5 bases, there was a span of 16 bases. The CDR3 covers 14 residues. Germline lookup yields CDR1 MDHEN and CDR2 SYDVKM.

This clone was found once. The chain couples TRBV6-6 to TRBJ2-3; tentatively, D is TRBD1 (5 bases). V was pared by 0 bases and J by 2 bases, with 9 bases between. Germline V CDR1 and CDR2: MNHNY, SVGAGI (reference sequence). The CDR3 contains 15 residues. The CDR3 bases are TGTGCCAGCAGTTACTCGGCAGGGTTCACAGATACGCAGTATTTT. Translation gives CASSYSAGFTDTQYF.

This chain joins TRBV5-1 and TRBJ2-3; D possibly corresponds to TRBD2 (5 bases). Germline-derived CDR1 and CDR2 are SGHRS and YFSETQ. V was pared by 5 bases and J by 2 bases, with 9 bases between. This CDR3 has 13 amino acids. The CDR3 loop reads CASRPDSTDTQYF. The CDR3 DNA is TGCGCCAGCAGGCCGGACTCCACAGATACGCAGTATTTT.

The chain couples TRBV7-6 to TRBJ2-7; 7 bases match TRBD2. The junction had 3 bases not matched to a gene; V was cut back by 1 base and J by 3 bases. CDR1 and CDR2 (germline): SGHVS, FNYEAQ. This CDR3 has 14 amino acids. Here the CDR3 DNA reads TGTGCCAGCAGCTTAGAAAGCGGGAACTACGAGCAGTACTTC. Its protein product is CASSLESGNYEQYF.

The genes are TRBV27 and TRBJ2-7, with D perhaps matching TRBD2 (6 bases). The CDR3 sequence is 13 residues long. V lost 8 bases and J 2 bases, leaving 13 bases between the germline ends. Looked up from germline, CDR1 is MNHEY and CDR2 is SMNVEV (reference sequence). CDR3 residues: CASGFSSAYEQYF. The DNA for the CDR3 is TGTGCCAGCGGATTCTCTAGCGCCTACGAGCAGTACTTC.

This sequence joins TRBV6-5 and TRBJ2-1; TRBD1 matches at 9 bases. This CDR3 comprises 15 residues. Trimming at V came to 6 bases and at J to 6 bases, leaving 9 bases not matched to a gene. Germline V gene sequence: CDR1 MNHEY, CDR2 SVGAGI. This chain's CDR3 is CASRDRGDRANEQFF. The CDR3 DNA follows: TGTGCCAGCAGAGATCGCGGGGACAGGGCCAATGAGCAGTTCTTC.

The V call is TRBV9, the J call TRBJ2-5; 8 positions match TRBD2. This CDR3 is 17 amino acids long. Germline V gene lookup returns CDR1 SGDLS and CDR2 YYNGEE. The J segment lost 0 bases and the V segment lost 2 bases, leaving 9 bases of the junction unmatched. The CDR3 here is CASSVQGGGTYQETQYF. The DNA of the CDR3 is TGTGCCAGCAGCGTTCAGGGCGGGGGGACCTACCAAGAGACCCAGTACTTC. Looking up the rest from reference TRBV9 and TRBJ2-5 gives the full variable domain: DSGVTQTPKHLITATGQRVTLRCSPRSGDLSVYWYQQSLDQGLQFLIQYYNGEERAKGNILERFSAQQFPDLHSELNLSSLELGDSALYFCASSVQGGGTYQETQYFGPGTRLLVL.

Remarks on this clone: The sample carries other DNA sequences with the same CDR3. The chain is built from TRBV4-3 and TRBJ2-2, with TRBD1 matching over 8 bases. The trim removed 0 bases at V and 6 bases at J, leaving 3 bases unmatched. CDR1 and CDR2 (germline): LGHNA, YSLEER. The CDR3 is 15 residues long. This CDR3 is CASSQDPGGAGELFF. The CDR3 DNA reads TGCGCCAGCAGCCAAGATCCAGGGGGCGCCGGGGAGCTGTTTTTT.

CDR3 sequence: CASSQRLAGLISTDTQYF. The CDR3 DNA follows: TGTGCCAGCAGCCAGAGACTAGCGGGCCTGATTAGCACAGATACGCAGTATTTT. J is TRBJ2-3 and V is TRBV7-6; 10 positions agree with TRBD2. This CDR3 spans 18 amino acids. V lost 5 bases and J lost 0; bases outside the gene matches: 11. CDR1 SGHVS and CDR2 FNYEAQ come from the germline V gene.

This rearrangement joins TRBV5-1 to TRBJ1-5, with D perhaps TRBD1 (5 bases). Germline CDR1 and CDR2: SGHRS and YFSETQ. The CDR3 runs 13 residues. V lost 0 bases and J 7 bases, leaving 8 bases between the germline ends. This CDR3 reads CASSLDDSQPQHF. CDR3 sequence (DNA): TGCGCCAGCAGCTTGGACGACAGCCAGCCCCAGCATTTT.

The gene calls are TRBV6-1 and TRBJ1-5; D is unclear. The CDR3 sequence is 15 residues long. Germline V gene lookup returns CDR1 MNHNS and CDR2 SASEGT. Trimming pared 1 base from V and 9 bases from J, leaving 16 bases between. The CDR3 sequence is CASSEEVPLAGPQHF. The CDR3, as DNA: TGTGCCAGCAGTGAAGAAGTGCCCTTAGCAGGGCCCCAGCATTTT.

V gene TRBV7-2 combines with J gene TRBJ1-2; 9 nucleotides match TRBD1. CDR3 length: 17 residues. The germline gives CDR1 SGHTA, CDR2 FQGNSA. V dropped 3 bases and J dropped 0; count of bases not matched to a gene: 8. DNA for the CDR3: TGTGCCAGCAGCTTCCCGGACAGGGGTCCTCCTAACTATGGCTACACCTTC. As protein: CASSFPDRGPPNYGYTF.

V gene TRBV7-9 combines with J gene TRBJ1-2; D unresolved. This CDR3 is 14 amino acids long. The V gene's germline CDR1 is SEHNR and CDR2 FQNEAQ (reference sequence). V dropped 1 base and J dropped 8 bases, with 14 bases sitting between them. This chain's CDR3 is CASSLEAGRNGYTF. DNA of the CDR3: TGTGCCAGCAGCTTAGAGGCGGGGAGGAACGGCTACACCTTC.

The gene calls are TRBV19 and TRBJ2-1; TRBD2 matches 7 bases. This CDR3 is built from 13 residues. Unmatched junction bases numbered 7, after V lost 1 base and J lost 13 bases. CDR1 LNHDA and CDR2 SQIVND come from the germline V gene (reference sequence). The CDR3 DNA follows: TGTGCCAGTAGTATAGGCGGGGGAACGGCTCAGTTCTTC. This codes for CASSIGGGTAQFF.

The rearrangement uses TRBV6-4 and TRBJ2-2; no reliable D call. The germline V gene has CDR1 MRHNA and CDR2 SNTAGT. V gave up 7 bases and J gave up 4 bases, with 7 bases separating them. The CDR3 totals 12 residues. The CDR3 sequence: CASNGPTGELFF. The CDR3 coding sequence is TGTGCCAGCAACGGGCCCACCGGGGAGCTGTTTTTT.

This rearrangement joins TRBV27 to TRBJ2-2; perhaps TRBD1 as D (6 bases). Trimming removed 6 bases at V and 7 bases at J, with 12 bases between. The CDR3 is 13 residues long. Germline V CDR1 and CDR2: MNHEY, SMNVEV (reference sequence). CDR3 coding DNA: TGTGCCAGCAGGACACAGGGAAACGGGGAGCTGTTTTTT. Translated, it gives CASRTQGNGELFF.

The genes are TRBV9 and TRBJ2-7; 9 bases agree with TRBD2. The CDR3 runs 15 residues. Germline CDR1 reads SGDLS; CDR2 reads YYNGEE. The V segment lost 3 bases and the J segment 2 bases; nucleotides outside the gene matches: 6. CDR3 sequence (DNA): TGTGCCAGCAGCGCTTTCGCGGGGGGGCCCTACGAGCAGTACTTC. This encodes CASSAFAGGPYEQYF.

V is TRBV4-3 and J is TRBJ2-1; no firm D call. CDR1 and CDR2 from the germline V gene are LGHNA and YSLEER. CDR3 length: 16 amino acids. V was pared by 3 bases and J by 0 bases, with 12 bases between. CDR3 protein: CASSQNVLSSYNEQFF. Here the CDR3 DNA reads TGCGCCAGCAGCCAGAACGTCTTAAGCTCCTACAATGAGCAGTTCTTC.

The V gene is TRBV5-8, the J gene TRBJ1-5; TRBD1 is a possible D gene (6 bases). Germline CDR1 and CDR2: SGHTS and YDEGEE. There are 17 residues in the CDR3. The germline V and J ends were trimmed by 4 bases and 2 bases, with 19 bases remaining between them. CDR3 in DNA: TGTGCCAGCAGCACCCCGGGGGGGCGCGTCGGCAATCAGCCCCAGCATTTT. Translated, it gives CASSTPGGRVGNQPQHF.

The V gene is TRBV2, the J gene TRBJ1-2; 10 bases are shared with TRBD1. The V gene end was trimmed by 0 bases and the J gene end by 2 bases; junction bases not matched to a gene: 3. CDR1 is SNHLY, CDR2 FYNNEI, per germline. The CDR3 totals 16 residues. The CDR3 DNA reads TGTGCCAGCAGTGAAGCGTGGGGACAGGGGAACTATGGCTACACCTTC. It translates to CASSEAWGQGNYGYTF.

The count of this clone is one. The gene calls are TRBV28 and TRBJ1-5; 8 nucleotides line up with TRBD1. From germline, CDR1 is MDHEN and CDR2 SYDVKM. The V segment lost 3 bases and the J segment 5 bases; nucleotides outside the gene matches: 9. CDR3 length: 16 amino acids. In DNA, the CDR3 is TGTGCCAGCAGTTTGGGGAGCCCAGGGGGCTATCAGCCCCAGCATTTT. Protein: CASSLGSPGGYQPQHF.

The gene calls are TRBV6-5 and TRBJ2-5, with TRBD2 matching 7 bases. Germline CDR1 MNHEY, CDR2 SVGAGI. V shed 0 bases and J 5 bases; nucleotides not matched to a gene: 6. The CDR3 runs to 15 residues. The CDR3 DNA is TGTGCCAGCAGTTACTCGAGCGGGGTTAGGGAGACCCAGTACTTC. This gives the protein CASSYSSGVRETQYF.

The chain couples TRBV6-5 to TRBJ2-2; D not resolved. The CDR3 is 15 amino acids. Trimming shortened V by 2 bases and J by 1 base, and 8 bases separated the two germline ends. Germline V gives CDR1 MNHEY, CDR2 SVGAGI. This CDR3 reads CASSYARGNTGELFF. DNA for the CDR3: TGTGCCAGCAGTTACGCCAGAGGGAACACCGGGGAGCTGTTTTTT.

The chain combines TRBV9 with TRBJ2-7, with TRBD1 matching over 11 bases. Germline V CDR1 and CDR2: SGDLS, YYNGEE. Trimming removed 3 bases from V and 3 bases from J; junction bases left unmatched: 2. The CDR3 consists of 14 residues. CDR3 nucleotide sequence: TGTGCCAGCAGCGCCGGGACAGGGGGCTACGAGCAGTACTTC. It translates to CASSAGTGGYEQYF.

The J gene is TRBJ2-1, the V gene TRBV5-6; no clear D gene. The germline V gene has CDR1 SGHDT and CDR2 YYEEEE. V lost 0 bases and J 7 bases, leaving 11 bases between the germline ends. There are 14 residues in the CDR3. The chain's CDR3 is CASSLARLPNEQFF. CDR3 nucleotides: TGTGCCAGCAGCTTGGCCCGACTTCCTAATGAGCAGTTCTTC.

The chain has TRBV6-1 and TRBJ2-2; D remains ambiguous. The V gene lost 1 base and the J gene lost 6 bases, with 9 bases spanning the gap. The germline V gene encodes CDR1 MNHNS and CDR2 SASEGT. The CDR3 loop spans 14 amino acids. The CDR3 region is CASSEGVGSGELFF. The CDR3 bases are TGTGCCAGCAGTGAAGGGGTTGGGTCCGGGGAGCTGTTTTTT.